The 2 T cell receptor beta chains listed next were all sequenced from one sample in a study of shared clonotypes between healthy human individuals (dated by TCRdb to about 2020). Library preparation used the immunoSEQ multiplex PCR assay. TCRdb re-hosts the immuneACCESS table, in-frame sequences only. Its copies lack some clones; in the studies checked, an unresolved V gene accounts for under half of them, and the cause for the rest is not known. For this sample the table gives hundreds of thousands of clones, of which roughly 72% were detected only once. Of the sample, under 2% falls within the top ten clones. Sequenced: memory CD4+ T cells sorted from blood. What this sample's cell subset or site label stands for: CD45RA-negative fraction. All receptors derive from a woman aged 25 to 39 in good health.

Concerning this clone itself: This CDR3 is also generated by other DNA sequences in the sample. The chain joins TRBV5-1 to TRBJ2-7; D unresolved. CDR3 length: 14 amino acids. Trimming left V 5 bases short and J 1 base short, with 13 bases between. Germline V lookup: CDR1 SGHRS, CDR2 YFSETQ. The CDR3 loop reads CASRSRLGSYEQYF. CDR3 nucleotides: TGCGCCAGCAGATCCAGGTTAGGGTCCTACGAGCAGTACTTC.

This sequence joins TRBV19 and TRBJ1-5; the match to TRBD1 covers 7 bases. The CDR3 length is 13 residues. J gave up 4 bases and V 9 bases, and 6 bases lay outside the gene matches. Germline loops: CDR1 LNHDA, CDR2 SQIVND (reference sequence). The CDR3 region has the DNA TGTGCCAGCCGCCGGGACAGAAATCAGCCCCAGCATTTT. It encodes CASRRDRNQPQHF.